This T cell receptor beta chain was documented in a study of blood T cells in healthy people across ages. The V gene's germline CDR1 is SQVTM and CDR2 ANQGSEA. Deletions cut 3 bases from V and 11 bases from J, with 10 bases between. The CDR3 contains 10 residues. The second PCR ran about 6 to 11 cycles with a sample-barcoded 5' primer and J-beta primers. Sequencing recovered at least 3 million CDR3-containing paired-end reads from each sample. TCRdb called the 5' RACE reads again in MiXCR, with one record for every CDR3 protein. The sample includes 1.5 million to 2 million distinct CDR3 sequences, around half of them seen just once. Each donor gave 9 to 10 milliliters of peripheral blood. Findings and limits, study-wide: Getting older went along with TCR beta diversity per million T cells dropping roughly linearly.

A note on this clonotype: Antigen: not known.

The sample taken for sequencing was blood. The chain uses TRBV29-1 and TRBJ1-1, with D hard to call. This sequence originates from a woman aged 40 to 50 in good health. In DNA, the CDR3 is TGCAGCGTTGATAGGGAGAGGGCTTTCTTT. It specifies CSVDRERAFF.